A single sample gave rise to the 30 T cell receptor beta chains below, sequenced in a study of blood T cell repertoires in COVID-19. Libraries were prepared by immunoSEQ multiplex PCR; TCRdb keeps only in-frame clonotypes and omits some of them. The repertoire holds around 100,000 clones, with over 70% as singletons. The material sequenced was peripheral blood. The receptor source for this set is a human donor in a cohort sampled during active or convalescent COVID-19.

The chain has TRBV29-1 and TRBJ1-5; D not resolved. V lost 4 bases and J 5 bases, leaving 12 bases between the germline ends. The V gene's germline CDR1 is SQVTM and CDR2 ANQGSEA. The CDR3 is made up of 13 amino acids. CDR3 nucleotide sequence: TGCAGCGTTGCGCGGGCACGGGATCAGCCCCAGCATTTT. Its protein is CSVARARDQPQHF.

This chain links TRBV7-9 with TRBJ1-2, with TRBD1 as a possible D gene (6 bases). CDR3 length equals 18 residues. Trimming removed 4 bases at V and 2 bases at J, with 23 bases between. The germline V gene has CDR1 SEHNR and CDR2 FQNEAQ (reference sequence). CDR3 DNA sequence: TGTGCCAGCAGCTACCCGGGACAACTCCTGGGGGAAAACTATGGCTACACCTTC. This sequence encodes CASSYPGQLLGENYGYTF. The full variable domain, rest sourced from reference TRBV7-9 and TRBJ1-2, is DTGVSQNPRHKITKRGQNVTFRCDPISEHNRLYWYRQTLGQGPEFLTYFQNEAQLEKSRLLSDRFSAERPKGSFSTLEIQRTEQGDSAMYLCASSYPGQLLGENYGYTFGSGTRLTVV.

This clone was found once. The CDR3 DNA reads as TGTGCCAGCAGCTTAATTCGGGACAGCAATTCACCCCTCCACTTT. Its translation: CASSLIRDSNSPLHF. The J gene is TRBJ1-6, the V gene TRBV11-3; 7 bases match TRBD1. V lost 2 bases, J lost 7 bases, and 5 bases stayed unmatched. The CDR3 runs to 15 residues. Germline CDR1 reads SGHNT; CDR2 reads YENEEA.

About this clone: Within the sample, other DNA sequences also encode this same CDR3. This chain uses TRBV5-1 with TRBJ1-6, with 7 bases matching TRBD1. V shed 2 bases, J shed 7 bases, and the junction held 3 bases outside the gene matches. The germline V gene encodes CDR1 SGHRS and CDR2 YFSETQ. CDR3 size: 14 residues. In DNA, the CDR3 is TGCGCCAGCAGCTTACGACAGGGAAATTCACCCCTCCACTTT. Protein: CASSLRQGNSPLHF.

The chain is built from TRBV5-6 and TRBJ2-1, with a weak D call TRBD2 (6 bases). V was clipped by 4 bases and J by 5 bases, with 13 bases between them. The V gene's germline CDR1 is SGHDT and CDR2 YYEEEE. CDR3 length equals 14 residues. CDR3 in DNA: TGTGCCAGCAGCCTCACGGAGGGGCACAATGAGCAGTTCTTC. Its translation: CASSLTEGHNEQFF. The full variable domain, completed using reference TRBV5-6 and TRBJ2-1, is DAGVTQSPTHLIKTRGQQVTLRCSPKSGHDTVSWYQQALGQGPQFIFQYYEEEERQRGNFPDRFSGHQFPNYSSELNVNALLLGDSALYLCASSLTEGHNEQFFGPGTRLTVL.

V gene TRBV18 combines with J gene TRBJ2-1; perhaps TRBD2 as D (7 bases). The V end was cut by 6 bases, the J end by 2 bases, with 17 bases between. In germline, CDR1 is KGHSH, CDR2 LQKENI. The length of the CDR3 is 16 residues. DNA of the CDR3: TGTGCCAGCTCGACCGGTGGGCGGGGGCCCTACAATGAGCAGTTCTTC. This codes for CASSTGGRGPYNEQFF.

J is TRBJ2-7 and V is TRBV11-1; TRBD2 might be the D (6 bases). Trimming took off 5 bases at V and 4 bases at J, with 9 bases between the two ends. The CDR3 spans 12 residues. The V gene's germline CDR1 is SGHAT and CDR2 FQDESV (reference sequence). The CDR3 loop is CASSRDSYEQYF. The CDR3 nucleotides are TGTGCCAGCAGCCGGGACTCGTACGAGCAGTACTTC. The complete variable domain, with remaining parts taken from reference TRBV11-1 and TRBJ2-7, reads EAEVAQSPRYKITEKSQAVAFWCDPISGHATLYWYRQILGQGPELLVQFQDESVVDDSQLPKDRFSAERLKGVDSTLKIQPAELGDSAMYLCASSRDSYEQYFGPGTRLTVT.

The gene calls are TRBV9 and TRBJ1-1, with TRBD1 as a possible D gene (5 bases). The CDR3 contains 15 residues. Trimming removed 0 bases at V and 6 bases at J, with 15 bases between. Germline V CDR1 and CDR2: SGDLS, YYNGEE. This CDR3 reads CASSVGWGEEAEAFF. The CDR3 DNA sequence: TGTGCCAGCAGCGTAGGGTGGGGGGAGGAGGCTGAAGCTTTCTTT.

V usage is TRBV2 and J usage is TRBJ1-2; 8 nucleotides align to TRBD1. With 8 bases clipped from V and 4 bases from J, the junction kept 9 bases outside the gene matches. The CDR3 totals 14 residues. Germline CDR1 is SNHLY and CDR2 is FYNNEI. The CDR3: CASSRSTGGYGYTF. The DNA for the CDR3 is TGTGCCAGCTCCCGTTCTACAGGGGGCTATGGCTACACCTTC.

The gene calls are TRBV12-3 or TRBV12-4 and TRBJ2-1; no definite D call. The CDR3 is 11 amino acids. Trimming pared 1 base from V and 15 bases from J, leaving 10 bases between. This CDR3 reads CASSLDLTRFF. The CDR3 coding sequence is TGTGCCAGCAGTTTAGACCTCACGCGGTTCTTC.

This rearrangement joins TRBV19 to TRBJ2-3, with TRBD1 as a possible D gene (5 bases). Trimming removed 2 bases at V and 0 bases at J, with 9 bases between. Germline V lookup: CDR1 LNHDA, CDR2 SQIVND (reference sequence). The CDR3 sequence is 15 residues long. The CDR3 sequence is CASSIRQKSTDTQYF. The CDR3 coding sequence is TGTGCCAGTAGTATAAGACAGAAGAGCACAGATACGCAGTATTTT.

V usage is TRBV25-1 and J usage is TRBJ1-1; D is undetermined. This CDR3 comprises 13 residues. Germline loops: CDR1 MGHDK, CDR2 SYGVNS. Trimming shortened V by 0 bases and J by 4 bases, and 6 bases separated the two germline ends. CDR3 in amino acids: CASSEYSSTEAFF. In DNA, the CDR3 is TGTGCCAGCAGTGAATATAGTAGCACTGAAGCTTTCTTT. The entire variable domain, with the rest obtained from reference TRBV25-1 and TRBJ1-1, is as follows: EADIYQTPRYLVIGTGKKITLECSQTMGHDKMYWYQQDPGMELHLIHYSYGVNSTEKGDLSSESTVSRIRTEHFPLTLESARPSHTSQYLCASSEYSSTEAFFGQGTRLTVV.

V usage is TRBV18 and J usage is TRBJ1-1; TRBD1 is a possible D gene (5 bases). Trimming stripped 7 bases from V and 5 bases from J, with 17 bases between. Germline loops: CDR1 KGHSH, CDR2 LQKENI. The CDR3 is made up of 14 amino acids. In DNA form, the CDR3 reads TGTGCCAGCTTAGCCGTGGGGCCCGGGACTGAAGCTTTCTTT. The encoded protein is CASLAVGPGTEAFF.

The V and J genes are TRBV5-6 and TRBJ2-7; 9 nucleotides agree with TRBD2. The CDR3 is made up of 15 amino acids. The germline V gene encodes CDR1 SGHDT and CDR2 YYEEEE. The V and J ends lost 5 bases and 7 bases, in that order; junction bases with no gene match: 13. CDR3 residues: CASSLSGGTFWEQYF. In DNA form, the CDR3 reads TGTGCCAGCAGTCTTAGCGGGGGAACCTTCTGGGAGCAGTACTTC.

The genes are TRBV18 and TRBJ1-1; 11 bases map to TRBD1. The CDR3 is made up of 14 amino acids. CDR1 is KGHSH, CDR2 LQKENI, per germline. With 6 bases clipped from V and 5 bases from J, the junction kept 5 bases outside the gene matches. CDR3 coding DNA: TGTGCCAGCTCTAGCCGGGACAGGGGGACTGAAGCTTTCTTT. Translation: CASSSRDRGTEAFF.

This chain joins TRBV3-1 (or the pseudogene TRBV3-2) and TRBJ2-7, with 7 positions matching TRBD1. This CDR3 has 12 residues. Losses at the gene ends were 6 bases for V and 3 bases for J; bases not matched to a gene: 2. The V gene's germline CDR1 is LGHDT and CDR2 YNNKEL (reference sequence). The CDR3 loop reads CASRRDSYEQYF. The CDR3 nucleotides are TGTGCCAGCAGAAGGGACAGCTACGAGCAGTACTTC.

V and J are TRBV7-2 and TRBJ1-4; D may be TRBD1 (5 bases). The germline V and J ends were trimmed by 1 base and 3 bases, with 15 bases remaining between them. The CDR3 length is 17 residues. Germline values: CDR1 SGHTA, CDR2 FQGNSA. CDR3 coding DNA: TGTGCCAGCAGCTTAGGTGCAGGGAGGGATTCTAATGAAAAACTGTTTTTT. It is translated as CASSLGAGRDSNEKLFF.

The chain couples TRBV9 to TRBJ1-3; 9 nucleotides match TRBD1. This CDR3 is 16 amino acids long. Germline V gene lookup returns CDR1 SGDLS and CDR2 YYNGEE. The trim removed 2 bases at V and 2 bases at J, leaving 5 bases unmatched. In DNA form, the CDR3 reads TGTGCCAGCAGCGTGGGACAGGGAGAACCTGGAAACACCATATATTTT. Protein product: CASSVGQGEPGNTIYF. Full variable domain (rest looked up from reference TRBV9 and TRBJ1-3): DSGVTQTPKHLITATGQRVTLRCSPRSGDLSVYWYQQSLDQGLQFLIQYYNGEERAKGNILERFSAQQFPDLHSELNLSSLELGDSALYFCASSVGQGEPGNTIYFGEGSWLTVV.

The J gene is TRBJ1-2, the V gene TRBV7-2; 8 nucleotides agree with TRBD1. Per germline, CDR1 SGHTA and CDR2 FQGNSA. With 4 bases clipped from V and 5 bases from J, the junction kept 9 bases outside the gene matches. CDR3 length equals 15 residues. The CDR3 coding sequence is TGTGCCAGCAGCTACCTCGGACAGGGAGGGTATGGCTACACCTTC. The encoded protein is CASSYLGQGGYGYTF.

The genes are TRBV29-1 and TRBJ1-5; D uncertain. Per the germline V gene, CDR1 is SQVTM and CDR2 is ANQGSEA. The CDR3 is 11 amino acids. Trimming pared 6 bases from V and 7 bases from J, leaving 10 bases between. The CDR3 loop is CSVGEGQPQHF. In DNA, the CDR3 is TGCAGCGTGGGAGAGGGCCAGCCCCAGCATTTT.

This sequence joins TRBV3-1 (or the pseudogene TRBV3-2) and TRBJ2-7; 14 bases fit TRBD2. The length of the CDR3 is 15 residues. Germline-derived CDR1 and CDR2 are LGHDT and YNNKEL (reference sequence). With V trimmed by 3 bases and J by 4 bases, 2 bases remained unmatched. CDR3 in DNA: TGTGCCAGCAGCCATGGGACTAGCGGGGGTTACGAGCAGTACTTC. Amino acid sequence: CASSHGTSGGYEQYF.

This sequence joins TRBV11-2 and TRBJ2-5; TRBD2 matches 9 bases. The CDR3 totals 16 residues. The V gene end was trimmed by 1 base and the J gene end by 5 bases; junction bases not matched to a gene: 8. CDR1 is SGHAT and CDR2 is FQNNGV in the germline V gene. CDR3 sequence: CASSLVAGGPEETQYF. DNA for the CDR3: TGTGCCAGCAGCTTAGTGGCGGGGGGGCCGGAGGAGACCCAGTACTTC.

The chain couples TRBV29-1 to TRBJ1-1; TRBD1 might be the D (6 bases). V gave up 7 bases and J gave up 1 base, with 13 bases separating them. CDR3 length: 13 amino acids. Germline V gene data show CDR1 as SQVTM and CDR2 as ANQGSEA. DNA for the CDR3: TGCAGCGCTGGAAGACAGGAGAACACTGAAGCTTTCTTT. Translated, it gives CSAGRQENTEAFF.

CDR3 coding DNA: TGTGCCAGCAGCTCCCCACACTCCTACGAGCAGTACTTC. It encodes CASSSPHSYEQYF. The V gene is TRBV13, the J gene TRBJ2-7; the D is unclear. V lost 4 bases and J 0 bases, leaving 7 bases between the germline ends. There are 13 residues in the CDR3. Germline V lookup: CDR1 PRHDT, CDR2 FYEKMQ (reference sequence).

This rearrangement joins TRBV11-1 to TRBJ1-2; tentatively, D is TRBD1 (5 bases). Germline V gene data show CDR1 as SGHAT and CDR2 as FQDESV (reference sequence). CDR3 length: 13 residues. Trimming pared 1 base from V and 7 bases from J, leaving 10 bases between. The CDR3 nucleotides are TGTGCCAGCAGCTTAGAAGGGGCTTCTGGCTACACCTTC. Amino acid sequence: CASSLEGASGYTF. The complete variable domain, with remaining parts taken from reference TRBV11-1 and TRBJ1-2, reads EAEVAQSPRYKITEKSQAVAFWCDPISGHATLYWYRQILGQGPELLVQFQDESVVDDSQLPKDRFSAERLKGVDSTLKIQPAELGDSAMYLCASSLEGASGYTFGSGTRLTVV.

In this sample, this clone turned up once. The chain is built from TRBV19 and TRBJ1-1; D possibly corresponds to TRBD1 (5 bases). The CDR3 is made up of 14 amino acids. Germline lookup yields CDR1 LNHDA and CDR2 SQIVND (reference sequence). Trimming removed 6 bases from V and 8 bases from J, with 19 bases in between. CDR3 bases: TGTGCCAGTAGCTCATCCCCGCGACAGTGGGAAGCTTTCTTT. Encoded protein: CASSSSPRQWEAFF.

The CDR3 sequence: CASSHTGENTEAFF. DNA of the CDR3: TGTGCCAGCAGCCATACAGGGGAAAACACTGAAGCTTTCTTT. This rearrangement joins TRBV9 to TRBJ1-1, with 7 bases that match TRBD1. The germline V gene has CDR1 SGDLS and CDR2 YYNGEE. The trim removed 4 bases at V and 2 bases at J, leaving 5 bases unmatched. This CDR3 has 14 amino acids.

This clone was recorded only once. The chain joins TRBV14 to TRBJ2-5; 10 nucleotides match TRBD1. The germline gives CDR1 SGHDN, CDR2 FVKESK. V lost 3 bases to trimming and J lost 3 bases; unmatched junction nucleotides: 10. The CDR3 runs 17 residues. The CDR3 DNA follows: TGTGCCAGCAGCCATAGACAGGGGGCGAGGAGCAAAGAGACCCAGTACTTC. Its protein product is CASSHRQGARSKETQYF.

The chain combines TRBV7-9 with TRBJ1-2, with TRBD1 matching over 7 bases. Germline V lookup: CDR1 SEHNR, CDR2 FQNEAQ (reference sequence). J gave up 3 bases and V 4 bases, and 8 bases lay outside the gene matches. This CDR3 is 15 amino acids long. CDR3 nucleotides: TGTGCCAGCAGCTCCGACAGGGATCGGGACTATGGCTACACCTTC. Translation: CASSSDRDRDYGYTF.

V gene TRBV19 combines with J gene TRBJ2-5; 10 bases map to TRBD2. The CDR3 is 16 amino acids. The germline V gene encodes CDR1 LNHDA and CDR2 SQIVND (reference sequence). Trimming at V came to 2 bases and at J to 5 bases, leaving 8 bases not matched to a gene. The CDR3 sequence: CASSISPSGGSETQYF. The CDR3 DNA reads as TGTGCCAGTAGTATATCCCCTAGCGGGGGTTCTGAGACCCAGTACTTC. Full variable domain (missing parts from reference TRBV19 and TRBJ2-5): DGGITQSPKYLFRKEGQNVTLSCEQNLNHDAMYWYRQDPGQGLRLIYYSQIVNDFQKGDIAEGYSVSREKKESFPLTVTSAQKNPTAFYLCASSISPSGGSETQYFGPGTRLLVL.